This entry is about one TCR beta chain. The study drew donors from healthy Caucasian individuals in Russia aged roughly 6 to 100. PBMCs were isolated at a quantity of at least 6 million per sample. The entry originates in a study of blood T cells in healthy people across ages. About the research overall: Roughly one uniquely barcoded beta molecule per two T cells was captured.

Combining a sample-barcoded 5' primer with a J-beta primer mix, a second PCR ran for about 7 to 11 cycles. With 12 random nucleotides, a template-switch adaptor tagged each individual cDNA molecule. MiXCR was run by TCRdb on the 5' RACE reads, yielding one entry per CDR3 protein. The top ten hold roughly 23% of the sample, which has around 1,900,000 distinct CDR3 sequences, about two fifths seen once. Germline CDR1 MDHEN, CDR2 SYDVKM. Trimming took 3 bases from V and 5 from J, leaving 13 bases between them. There are 14 residues in the CDR3. This sequence was found in a human donor in good health. Input material: blood. This chain joins TRBV28 and TRBJ2-5; the D is unclear. The CDR3, as DNA: TGTGCCAGCAGTTTGTGGGGAACAGTGGAGACCCAGTACTTC. Its protein is CASSLWGTVETQYF. Drawing the rest from reference TRBV28 and TRBJ2-5, the complete variable domain is DVKVTQSSRYLVKRTGEKVFLECVQDMDHENMFWYRQDPGLGLRLIYFSYDVKMKEKGDIPEGYSVSREKKERFSLILESASTNQTSMYLCASSLWGTVETQYFGPGTRLLVL.